Presented here are 5 T cell receptor beta chains from one specimen sequenced in a study of blood T cell repertoires in COVID-19. TCRdb's copy holds only in-frame clones and misses some; the assay was immunoSEQ multiplex PCR. The profile covers around 130,000 clones, with about 76% appearing a single time and around 18% taken by the ten largest. What was sequenced was peripheral blood. All receptors come from a man at least 80 years old with acute or convalescent COVID-19.

J is TRBJ2-3 and V is TRBV5-1; 10 bases align to TRBD2. The V and J ends lost 1 base and 3 bases, in that order; junction bases with no gene match: 8. CDR1 and CDR2 (germline): SGHRS, YFSETQ. The CDR3 spans 17 residues. The CDR3 region is CASSLTAERGGTDTQYF. Here the CDR3 DNA reads TGCGCCAGCAGCTTGACGGCGGAGCGGGGGGGAACAGATACGCAGTATTTT.

This chain connects TRBV9 to TRBJ1-2, with TRBD1 matching 8 bases. The germline V gene has CDR1 SGDLS and CDR2 YYNGEE. The CDR3 covers 15 residues. With V trimmed by 1 base and J by 2 bases, 4 bases remained unmatched. This chain's CDR3 is CASSVSGQGNYGYTF. In DNA, the CDR3 is TGTGCCAGCAGCGTATCCGGACAGGGAAACTATGGCTACACCTTC.

The rearrangement uses TRBV5-8 and TRBJ1-1; no clear D. V lost 6 bases, J lost 3 bases, and 12 bases lay in between. Germline V lookup: CDR1 SGHTS, CDR2 YDEGEE. This CDR3 contains 13 residues. CDR3 coding DNA: TGTGCCAGCACCTTCGCGCCGTACACTGAAGCTTTCTTT. Translating gives CASTFAPYTEAFF.

The rearrangement joins TRBV7-8 to TRBJ2-2, with TRBD2 matching 10 bases. This CDR3 has 15 residues. Germline V gene data show CDR1 as SGHVS and CDR2 as FQNEAQ. Trimming cost V 3 bases and J 5 bases; bases outside gene matches: 3. The CDR3 region is CASSFLAGATGELFF. The CDR3 bases are TGTGCCAGCAGCTTCCTAGCGGGGGCAACCGGGGAGCTGTTTTTT.

The chain is built from TRBV10-3 and TRBJ1-5, with D perhaps TRBD1 (6 bases). The CDR3 loop spans 14 amino acids. CDR1 is ENHRY and CDR2 is SYGVKD in the germline V gene. Deletions cut 10 bases from V and 3 bases from J, with 16 bases between. The CDR3 DNA is TGTGCCACCTCCCAGGGGATCGACAATCAGCCCCAGCATTTT. Residues: CATSQGIDNQPQHF.